This is a list of T cell receptor beta chains from one sample in a study of early T cells in non-severe SARS-CoV-2 infection. MiXCR was run by TCRdb on the 5' RACE reads, yielding one entry per CDR3 protein. This table holds around 59,000 distinct CDR3 sequences, about 8.9% found once. The specimen sequenced was whole blood. The receptors were sampled from an adult who was a healthcare worker with PCR-confirmed SARS-CoV-2 infection or an uninfected control (not recorded which). Both conserved end residues are part of each CDR3. D genes are given only for firm matches. Clone size is not always given. Where it is, it says once, few, many or a class for expanded clones.

abundance: many; v_gene: TRBV7-2; len: 13; j_gene: TRBJ1-2; d_gene: NA; CDR3nt: TGTGCCAGCAGCTCATCACAGGGTCATGGCTACACCTTC; CDR3aa: CASSSSQGHGYTF
abundance: many; v_gene: TRBV2; len: 16; j_gene: TRBJ2-3; d_gene: TRBD2; CDR3nt: TGTGCCGGAAGAAGAGGACTAGCGGGAGGAGTTGATACGCAGTATTTT; CDR3aa: CAGRRGLAGGVDTQYF
abundance: many; v_gene: TRBV29-1; len: 13; j_gene: TRBJ2-7; d_gene: TRBD1; CDR3nt: TGCAGCGTCACCGGGACAGGGGAATACGAGCAGTACTTC; CDR3aa: CSVTGTGEYEQYF
abundance: few; v_gene: TRBV29-1; len: 12; j_gene: TRBJ2-3; d_gene: NA; CDR3nt: TGCAGCGTTGTTTGGGGGACAGATACGCAGTATTTT; CDR3aa: CSVVWGTDTQYF
abundance: few; v_gene: TRBV27; len: 15; j_gene: TRBJ2-3; d_gene: NA; CDR3nt: TGTGCCAGCAGTTTCACGGGACTTGCCCCAGATACGCAGTATTTT; CDR3aa: CASSFTGLAPDTQYF
abundance: many; v_gene: TRBV30; len: 14; j_gene: TRBJ2-1; d_gene: TRBD2; CDR3nt: TGTGCCTGGGGGACGGGACTAGCGGGCAATGAGCAGTTCTTC; CDR3aa: CAWGTGLAGNEQFF
abundance: many; v_gene: TRBV6-5; len: 14; j_gene: TRBJ1-2; d_gene: TRBD1; CDR3nt: TGTGCCAGCAGAGAGGACAGGGGGCGGGATGGCTACACCTTC; CDR3aa: CASREDRGRDGYTF
abundance: few; v_gene: TRBV5-1; len: 15; j_gene: TRBJ2-1; d_gene: TRBD2; CDR3nt: TGCGCCAGCAGCTTAAGACTAGCGGGAGACGGAGAGCAGTTCTTC; CDR3aa: CASSLRLAGDGEQFF
abundance: NA; v_gene: TRBV29-1; len: 14; j_gene: TRBJ2-7; d_gene: NA; CDR3nt: TGCAGCGTTGCCCCGGACTCAAACACCTACGAGCAGTACTTC; CDR3aa: CSVAPDSNTYEQYF
abundance: NA; v_gene: TRBV9; len: 14; j_gene: TRBJ1-5; d_gene: TRBD1; CDR3nt: TGTGCCAGCAGCGTACTGGGACAGGGACAGCCCCAGCATTTT; CDR3aa: CASSVLGQGQPQHF
abundance: NA; v_gene: TRBV3-1; len: 14; j_gene: TRBJ2-3; d_gene: NA; CDR3nt: TGTGCCAGCAGCCCGGAGAGAGGCACAGATACGCAGTATTTT; CDR3aa: CASSPERGTDTQYF
abundance: many; v_gene: TRBV24-1; len: 14; j_gene: TRBJ2-2; d_gene: NA; CDR3nt: TGTGCCACCAGTCAGGTCGCGAACACCGGGGAGCTGTTTTTT; CDR3aa: CATSQVANTGELFF
abundance: NA; v_gene: TRBV7-9; len: 16; j_gene: TRBJ1-5; d_gene: TRBD1; CDR3nt: TGTGCCAGCAGCTTTGAGACAGGGGGCAAGAATCAGCCCCAGCATTTT; CDR3aa: CASSFETGGKNQPQHF
abundance: few; v_gene: TRBV11-1; len: 15; j_gene: TRBJ1-1; d_gene: NA; CDR3nt: TGTGCCAGCAGCTTAGGGGATAATGTCGACACTGAAGCTTTCTTT; CDR3aa: CASSLGDNVDTEAFF
abundance: NA; v_gene: TRBV7-6; len: 16; j_gene: TRBJ1-4; d_gene: TRBD1; CDR3nt: TGTGCCAGCAGCTTACCCAGACAGGGAGGGGATGAAAAACTGTTTTTT; CDR3aa: CASSLPRQGGDEKLFF